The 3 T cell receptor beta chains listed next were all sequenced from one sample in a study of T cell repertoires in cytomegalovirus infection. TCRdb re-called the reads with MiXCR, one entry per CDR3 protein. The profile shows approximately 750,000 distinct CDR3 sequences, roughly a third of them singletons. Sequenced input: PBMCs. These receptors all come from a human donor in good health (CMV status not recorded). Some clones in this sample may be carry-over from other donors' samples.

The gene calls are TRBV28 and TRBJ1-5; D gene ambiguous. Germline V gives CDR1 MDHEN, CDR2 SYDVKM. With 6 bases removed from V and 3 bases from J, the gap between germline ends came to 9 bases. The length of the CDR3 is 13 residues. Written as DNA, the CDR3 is TGTGCCAGCAGGAGCAGGCTCAATCAGCCCCAGCATTTT. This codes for CASRSRLNQPQHF.

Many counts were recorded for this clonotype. This CDR3 reads CASSYSKIFGLAGAGEQFF. DNA for the CDR3: TGTGCCAGCAGTTACTCGAAAATTTTCGGACTAGCGGGAGCCGGGGAGCAGTTCTTC. V and J are TRBV6-5 and TRBJ2-1, with 13 bases identical to TRBD2. This CDR3 has 19 amino acids. Germline trimming cut 0 bases from V and 10 bases from J; bases unmatched to any gene: 15. The V gene's germline CDR1 is MNHEY and CDR2 SVGAGI.

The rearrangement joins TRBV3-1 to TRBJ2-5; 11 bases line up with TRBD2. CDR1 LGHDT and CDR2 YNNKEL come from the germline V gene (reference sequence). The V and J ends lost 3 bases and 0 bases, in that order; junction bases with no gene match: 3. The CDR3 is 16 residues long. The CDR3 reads CASSQGLAAHQETQYF. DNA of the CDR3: TGTGCCAGCAGCCAGGGACTAGCGGCTCACCAAGAGACCCAGTACTTC.